The rows below give T cell receptor beta chains drawn from one sample of a study of shared clonotypes between healthy human individuals. Clones were sequenced by immunoSEQ multiplex PCR, and TCRdb holds only the in-frame ones, with some missing. The table records 740,000 or so clones, around four fifths of them present only once. The sequenced sample consisted of memory CD4+ T cells sorted from blood. The receptors were gathered from a woman in her thirties in good health. CDR3s include the opening cysteine and the closing phenylalanine or tryptophan. A D gene is named only where the DNA matches it firmly. Only part of the rows carry a size: once, few, many, or a class if the clone is expanded.

>-|TRBJ2-1|-|TRBV10-1
CASSDGLYNEQFF
TGCGCCAGCAGTGATGGACTGTACAATGAGCAGTTCTTC
>-|TRBJ1-5|once|TRBV7-2
CASKGGGSGSQPQHF
TGTGCCAGCAAGGGAGGGGGGAGTGGGAGTCAGCCCCAGCATTTT
>-|TRBJ2-1|-|TRBV21-1
CASFSTAGKDNEQFF
TGTGCCAGTTTTTCCACCGCCGGGAAGGACAATGAGCAGTTCTTC
>-|TRBJ2-2|once|TRBV4-1
CASSQNRAATGELFF
TGCGCCAGCAGCCAAAACAGGGCGGCCACCGGGGAGCTGTTTTTT
>TRBD2|TRBJ2-3|-|TRBV28
CASRFSPAGGQDSATDTQYF
TGTGCCAGCCGCTTCTCTCCAGCGGGAGGGCAGGATAGTGCCACAGATACGCAGTATTTT
>-|TRBJ2-1|-|TRBV2
CASSPQRPRYEQFF
TGTGCCAGCAGCCCCCAGCGGCCCCGATATGAGCAGTTCTTC
>-|TRBJ1-5|once|TRBV19
CASRSPIRQLNQPQHF
TGTGCCAGTAGGAGCCCAATCCGACAGCTCAATCAGCCCCAGCATTTT
>-|TRBJ2-6|once|TRBV7-8
CASTPRRAGANVLTF
TGTGCCAGCACCCCGCGTAGGGCTGGGGCCAACGTCCTGACTTTC
>-|TRBJ2-7|few|TRBV5-6
CASSLANSYEQYF
TGTGCCAGCAGCTTGGCCAATAGCTACGAGCAGTACTTC
>TRBD2|TRBJ2-7|few|TRBV27
CASSLGTSGRRYEQYF
TGTGCCAGCAGTCTCGGGACTAGCGGGAGAAGGTACGAGCAGTACTTC
>TRBD2|TRBJ2-1|few|TRBV19
CASNLGAGGPENEQFF
TGTGCCAGTAATCTAGGGGCGGGAGGGCCGGAAAATGAGCAGTTCTTC
>-|TRBJ1-1|few|TRBV7-9
CASSLGRGDTEAFF
TGTGCCAGCAGCTTAGGGAGGGGGGACACTGAAGCTTTCTTT
>-|TRBJ2-7|many|TRBV7-9
CASSLRGEQYF
TGTGCCAGCAGCTTACGGGGCGAGCAGTACTTC
>-|TRBJ2-5|once|TRBV18
CASSPRMKPAVQTQYF
TGTGCCAGCTCACCTCGGATGAAACCAGCGGTACAGACCCAGTACTTC
>-|TRBJ1-5|-|TRBV11-2
CASSLRGQPQHF
TGTGCCAGCAGCTTAAGAGGTCAGCCCCAGCATTTT
>TRBD1|TRBJ2-1|-|TRBV11-2
CASSLAGGTYEQFF
TGTGCCAGCAGCTTAGCAGGGGGCACCTATGAGCAGTTCTTC
>TRBD1|TRBJ1-4|few|TRBV5-1
CASSSTGGREKLFF
TGCGCCAGCAGCTCCACAGGGGGCCGGGAAAAACTGTTTTTT
>-|TRBJ2-7|few|TRBV2
CASSYSGREYF
TGTGCCAGCTCATACTCCGGGCGGGAGTACTTC
>TRBD1|TRBJ1-2|many|TRBV5-1
CASSLGDRDFYGYTF
TGCGCCAGCAGCTTGGGGGACAGGGATTTCTATGGCTACACCTTC
>-|TRBJ1-5|few|TRBV28
CASSGQNNQPQHF
TGTGCCAGCTCCGGACAGAACAATCAGCCCCAGCATTTT
>-|TRBJ1-1|few|TRBV28
CASSGVLDTNTEAFF
TGTGCCAGCAGTGGGGTCCTGGACACAAACACTGAAGCTTTCTTT
>-|TRBJ1-5|few|TRBV12-5
CASGDDRSSSNQPQHF
TGTGCTAGTGGTGATGACAGGTCTAGTAGCAATCAGCCCCAGCATTTT
>-|TRBJ2-3|-|TRBV28
CASSYNPLSWQYF
TGTGCCAGCAGCTATAACCCTCTAAGCTGGCAGTATTTT
>TRBD2|TRBJ2-2|-|TRBV2
CASNRRLADTGELFF
TGTGCCAGCAACCGACGACTAGCGGACACCGGGGAGCTGTTTTTT
>-|TRBJ1-3|few|TRBV4-2
CASSQRHDTIYF
TGTGCCAGCAGCCAGAGACATGACACCATATATTTT
>-|TRBJ2-2|once|TRBV28
CASSSYTGDTGELFF
TGTGCCAGCAGTTCTTATACAGGAGACACCGGGGAGCTGTTTTTT
>-|TRBJ2-5|-|TRBV4-1
CASSQDNSGRVGETQYF
TGCGCCAGCAGCCAAGATAATTCTGGTAGGGTAGGAGAGACCCAGTACTTC